Listed below are T cell receptor beta chains from one sample, sequenced in a study of blood T cell repertoires in COVID-19. Sequencing used immunoSEQ multiplex PCR; TCRdb keeps in-frame clones, though not all of them. The sample includes approximately 170,000 clones, about 87% of them seen just once. The specimen was peripheral blood. All receptors come from a man between 18 and 29 years old with active or convalescent COVID-19. The CDR3 runs from the conserved cysteine through the conserved F or W. The order of the fields is CDR3 protein, CDR3 DNA, J gene, V gene, clone size, D gene. D genes are given only for firm matches. Clone size appears in some rows only: once, few, many, or a class for an expanded clone.

cdr3_aa: CASSLSGTGRSPLHF; cdr3_nt: TGCGCCAGCAGCTTATCCGGGACAGGGCGATCACCCCTCCACTTT; j_call: TRBJ1-6; v_call: TRBV5-1; clone_size: .; d_call: TRBD1
cdr3_aa: CASSQSQGARQPQHF; cdr3_nt: TGCGCCAGCAGCCAAAGTCAGGGGGCTCGGCAGCCCCAGCATTTT; j_call: TRBJ1-5; v_call: TRBV4-1; clone_size: .; d_call: TRBD1
cdr3_aa: CASNLSMGGGPRSTDTQYF; cdr3_nt: TGTGCCAGCAATTTATCGATGGGAGGAGGGCCCCGTAGCACAGATACGCAGTATTTT; j_call: TRBJ2-3; v_call: TRBV27; clone_size: once; d_call: .
cdr3_aa: CASSTRGSTQYF; cdr3_nt: TGTGCCAGCAGCACTCGGGGGAGTACGCAGTATTTT; j_call: TRBJ2-3; v_call: TRBV3-1/TRBV3-2; clone_size: .; d_call: .
cdr3_aa: CATQPGGYEQYF; cdr3_nt: TGTGCCACCCAACCAGGGGGCTACGAGCAGTACTTC; j_call: TRBJ2-7; v_call: TRBV10-3; clone_size: .; d_call: TRBD1
cdr3_aa: CASSVGTGGARQETQYF; cdr3_nt: TGTGCCAGCAGCGTCGGGACAGGGGGCGCCCGTCAAGAGACCCAGTACTTC; j_call: TRBJ2-5; v_call: TRBV9; clone_size: .; d_call: TRBD1
cdr3_aa: CASSQGLGPRGKTEAFF; cdr3_nt: TGTGCCAGCAGCCAAGGGTTAGGACCCCGGGGGAAGACTGAAGCTTTCTTT; j_call: TRBJ1-1; v_call: TRBV14; clone_size: .; d_call: .
cdr3_aa: CASSQPAGDAEAFF; cdr3_nt: TGTGCCAGCAGCCAACCCGCAGGGGATGCTGAAGCTTTCTTT; j_call: TRBJ1-1; v_call: TRBV11-2; clone_size: .; d_call: .
cdr3_aa: CASSLPQLAVYNEQFF; cdr3_nt: TGTGCCAGCAGTTTACCCCAACTAGCGGTTTACAATGAGCAGTTCTTC; j_call: TRBJ2-1; v_call: TRBV11-1; clone_size: .; d_call: TRBD2
cdr3_aa: CASSVSQTQREHWETQYF; cdr3_nt: TGTGCCAGCAGCGTTTCTCAAACTCAGCGGGAGCATTGGGAGACCCAGTACTTC; j_call: TRBJ2-5; v_call: TRBV13; clone_size: .; d_call: TRBD2
cdr3_aa: CASSYSQVLYGYTF; cdr3_nt: TGTGCCAGCAGTTACTCCCAGGTGCTCTATGGCTACACCTTC; j_call: TRBJ1-2; v_call: TRBV6-5; clone_size: .; d_call: .
cdr3_aa: CASRLLAGGVETQYF; cdr3_nt: TGTGCCAGCAGACTACTAGCGGGGGGGGTGGAGACCCAGTACTTC; j_call: TRBJ2-5; v_call: TRBV27; clone_size: .; d_call: TRBD2
cdr3_aa: CASSRDSYSGNTIYF; cdr3_nt: TGTGCCAGCAGCCGTGACAGCTACTCTGGAAACACCATATATTTT; j_call: TRBJ1-3; v_call: TRBV28; clone_size: .; d_call: .
cdr3_aa: CASSPSGVETQYF; cdr3_nt: TGTGCCAGCAGCCCCAGCGGGGTGGAGACCCAGTACTTC; j_call: TRBJ2-5; v_call: TRBV7-2; clone_size: .; d_call: TRBD2
cdr3_aa: CASSHPGLADSYNEQFF; cdr3_nt: TGCGCCAGCAGCCATCCGGGACTAGCGGACTCCTACAATGAGCAGTTCTTC; j_call: TRBJ2-1; v_call: TRBV4-3; clone_size: .; d_call: TRBD2
cdr3_aa: CASSQGGQDNYGYTF; cdr3_nt: TGTGCCAGCAGCCAAGGAGGACAGGATAACTATGGCTACACCTTC; j_call: TRBJ1-2; v_call: TRBV3-1/TRBV3-2; clone_size: .; d_call: TRBD1
cdr3_aa: CASSQEELAGSDTQYF; cdr3_nt: TGCGCCAGCAGCCAAGAGGAATTAGCCGGTTCAGATACGCAGTATTTT; j_call: TRBJ2-3; v_call: TRBV4-3; clone_size: .; d_call: .
cdr3_aa: CASSQEGVAPLHF; cdr3_nt: TGCGCCAGCAGCCAAGAAGGGGTGGCACCCCTCCACTTT; j_call: TRBJ1-6; v_call: TRBV4-1; clone_size: .; d_call: .
cdr3_aa: CAISEGQGSGGYTF; cdr3_nt: TGTGCCATCAGTGAGGGACAGGGGAGTGGTGGCTACACCTTC; j_call: TRBJ1-2; v_call: TRBV10-3; clone_size: .; d_call: TRBD1
cdr3_aa: CASSTKQGLIPEAFF; cdr3_nt: TGTGCCAGCAGTACTAAACAGGGGCTCATCCCTGAAGCTTTCTTT; j_call: TRBJ1-1; v_call: TRBV2; clone_size: .; d_call: TRBD1
cdr3_aa: CASSQGASNQPQHF; cdr3_nt: TGTGCCAGCAGCCAAGGGGCTAGCAATCAGCCCCAGCATTTT; j_call: TRBJ1-5; v_call: TRBV3-1/TRBV3-2; clone_size: .; d_call: .
cdr3_aa: CASSLVTVSNSPLHF; cdr3_nt: TGTGCCAGCAGCTTAGTTACGGTCTCTAATTCACCCCTCCACTTT; j_call: TRBJ1-6; v_call: TRBV11-2; clone_size: .; d_call: .
cdr3_aa: CASRGGNEQFF; cdr3_nt: TGTGCCTCCAGGGGGGGCAATGAGCAGTTCTTC; j_call: TRBJ2-1; v_call: TRBV24-1; clone_size: .; d_call: .
cdr3_aa: CASSMNRGFYSNQPQHF; cdr3_nt: TGTGCCAGCAGCATGAACAGGGGATTTTATAGCAATCAGCCCCAGCATTTT; j_call: TRBJ1-5; v_call: TRBV28; clone_size: .; d_call: TRBD1
cdr3_aa: CASSAYPLGTEAFF; cdr3_nt: TGTGCCAGCAGCGCGTACCCCCTCGGCACTGAAGCTTTCTTT; j_call: TRBJ1-1; v_call: TRBV9; clone_size: .; d_call: .
cdr3_aa: CASSDEGATEAFF; cdr3_nt: TGTGCCAGCAGTGATGAGGGGGCAACTGAAGCTTTCTTT; j_call: TRBJ1-1; v_call: TRBV2; clone_size: .; d_call: TRBD1
cdr3_aa: CASRYSGGEETQYF; cdr3_nt: TGTGCCAGCAGATACTCCGGGGGAGAAGAGACCCAGTACTTC; j_call: TRBJ2-5; v_call: TRBV5-6; clone_size: .; d_call: .
cdr3_aa: CASSARPQGFYGYTF; cdr3_nt: TGTGCCAGCAGCGCCCGCCCGCAGGGGTTCTATGGCTACACCTTC; j_call: TRBJ1-2; v_call: TRBV7-6; clone_size: .; d_call: .
cdr3_aa: CASSRSPQYNEQFF; cdr3_nt: TGTGCCAGCTCCCGGTCCCCGCAATACAATGAGCAGTTCTTC; j_call: TRBJ2-1; v_call: TRBV18; clone_size: .; d_call: .
cdr3_aa: CASSKVYPLGGANYGYTF; cdr3_nt: TGTGCCAGCAGCAAAGTTTATCCCCTGGGGGGAGCTAACTATGGCTACACCTTC; j_call: TRBJ1-2; v_call: TRBV21-1; clone_size: .; d_call: .
cdr3_aa: CASSYGGAEAFF; cdr3_nt: TGTGCCAGCAGTTACGGAGGGGCTGAAGCTTTCTTT; j_call: TRBJ1-1; v_call: TRBV6-5; clone_size: .; d_call: .
cdr3_aa: CSVEPDLNTEAFF; cdr3_nt: TGCAGCGTTGAACCCGACTTGAACACTGAAGCTTTCTTT; j_call: TRBJ1-1; v_call: TRBV29-1; clone_size: .; d_call: .
cdr3_aa: CASSLEPYGDYGYTF; cdr3_nt: TGCGCCAGCAGCTTAGAACCGTACGGAGACTATGGCTACACCTTC; j_call: TRBJ1-2; v_call: TRBV5-1; clone_size: .; d_call: .
cdr3_aa: CASSSRSGGQETQYF; cdr3_nt: TGTGCCAGCAGCTCCCGTTCAGGGGGCCAAGAGACCCAGTACTTC; j_call: TRBJ2-5; v_call: TRBV5-4; clone_size: once; d_call: TRBD1
cdr3_aa: CAIQTGGGNQPQHF; cdr3_nt: TGTGCCATCCAAACAGGGGGTGGGAATCAGCCCCAGCATTTT; j_call: TRBJ1-5; v_call: TRBV10-3; clone_size: .; d_call: TRBD1
cdr3_aa: CASSYGQGPGELFF; cdr3_nt: TGTGCCAGCAGTTATGGACAGGGACCTGGGGAGCTGTTTTTT; j_call: TRBJ2-2; v_call: TRBV6-5; clone_size: .; d_call: TRBD1
cdr3_aa: CASSFGQSPPNEQFF; cdr3_nt: TGTGCCAGCAGCTTCGGACAGTCGCCCCCAAATGAGCAGTTCTTC; j_call: TRBJ2-1; v_call: TRBV9; clone_size: .; d_call: .
cdr3_aa: CASSVEGQGNSPLHF; cdr3_nt: TGTGCCAGCAGCGTAGAGGGACAGGGGAATTCACCCCTCCACTTT; j_call: TRBJ1-6; v_call: TRBV9; clone_size: .; d_call: TRBD1
cdr3_aa: CASSLKGQGSPEQYF; cdr3_nt: TGTGCCAGCAGCTTAAAGGGACAGGGGTCGCCCGAGCAGTACTTC; j_call: TRBJ2-7; v_call: TRBV7-9; clone_size: .; d_call: TRBD1
cdr3_aa: CSASSDTEAFF; cdr3_nt: TGCAGTGCTAGTTCGGACACTGAAGCTTTCTTT; j_call: TRBJ1-1; v_call: TRBV20-1; clone_size: .; d_call: .
cdr3_aa: CASSPPGQYNEQFF; cdr3_nt: TGTGCCAGCAGCCCACCGGGACAGTACAATGAGCAGTTCTTC; j_call: TRBJ2-1; v_call: TRBV7-3; clone_size: .; d_call: TRBD1
cdr3_aa: CASSLSSGTGLDTQYF; cdr3_nt: TGTGCCAGCAGCTTAAGTAGCGGGACTGGGTTGGATACGCAGTATTTT; j_call: TRBJ2-3; v_call: TRBV7-2; clone_size: once; d_call: TRBD2
cdr3_aa: CATTTDFQETQYF; cdr3_nt: TGTGCCACCACCACGGACTTTCAAGAGACCCAGTACTTC; j_call: TRBJ2-5; v_call: TRBV15; clone_size: .; d_call: .
cdr3_aa: CASSPRTSGSGYEQYF; cdr3_nt: TGTGCCAGCAGCCCGCGGACTAGCGGGAGTGGATACGAGCAGTACTTC; j_call: TRBJ2-7; v_call: TRBV11-3; clone_size: .; d_call: TRBD2
cdr3_aa: CASSWTGVNTEAFF; cdr3_nt: TGCGCCAGCAGCTGGACAGGGGTGAACACTGAAGCTTTCTTT; j_call: TRBJ1-1; v_call: TRBV5-1; clone_size: .; d_call: TRBD1
cdr3_aa: CASSLRGRSKTEAFF; cdr3_nt: TGTGCCAGCAGCCTAAGGGGGCGCAGTAAAACTGAAGCTTTCTTT; j_call: TRBJ1-1; v_call: TRBV7-2; clone_size: .; d_call: TRBD1
cdr3_aa: CASSSGVYGYTF; cdr3_nt: TGTGCCAGCAGTTCCGGTGTCTATGGCTACACCTTC; j_call: TRBJ1-2; v_call: TRBV6-1; clone_size: .; d_call: .
cdr3_aa: CASSYRAGGPSGELFF; cdr3_nt: TGTGCCAGCAGTTATAGGGCGGGAGGGCCCTCCGGGGAGCTGTTTTTT; j_call: TRBJ2-2; v_call: TRBV6-5; clone_size: .; d_call: TRBD2
cdr3_aa: CASRAGFHLAGANVLTF; cdr3_nt: TGTGCCAGCAGAGCCGGGTTCCACCTAGCGGGGGCCAACGTCCTGACTTTC; j_call: TRBJ2-6; v_call: TRBV28; clone_size: once; d_call: .
cdr3_aa: CASSPTGYDEKLFF; cdr3_nt: TGTGCCAGCAGCCCAACGGGATACGATGAAAAACTGTTTTTT; j_call: TRBJ1-4; v_call: TRBV9; clone_size: .; d_call: .
cdr3_aa: CASSPGGQPQHF; cdr3_nt: TGTGCCAGTTCTCCAGGCGGGCAGCCCCAGCATTTT; j_call: TRBJ1-5; v_call: TRBV27; clone_size: once; d_call: .
cdr3_aa: CASTPGGNLYSNQPQHF; cdr3_nt: TGTGCCAGTACCCCTGGGGGCAACCTTTATAGCAATCAGCCCCAGCATTTT; j_call: TRBJ1-5; v_call: TRBV28; clone_size: .; d_call: .
cdr3_aa: CASSIADTLNTEAFF; cdr3_nt: TGTGCCAGTAGTATAGCGGACACATTGAACACTGAAGCTTTCTTT; j_call: TRBJ1-1; v_call: TRBV19; clone_size: .; d_call: .
cdr3_aa: CASSPGQLKLFF; cdr3_nt: TGTGCCAGCAGCCCCGGACAGCTAAAACTGTTTTTT; j_call: TRBJ1-4; v_call: TRBV7-9; clone_size: .; d_call: .
cdr3_aa: CASSTEKPPIEYSNQPQHF; cdr3_nt: TGTGCCAGCAGTACAGAAAAACCGCCGATAGAGTATAGCAATCAGCCCCAGCATTTT; j_call: TRBJ1-5; v_call: TRBV28; clone_size: .; d_call: .